Detailed here is one TCR beta chain. This clone's antigen is unknown. Within one base of it there is no much larger clone, and no base qualities were kept. From the cysteine through the phenylalanine, the CDR3 covers 16 amino acids. Only the CDR3 portion is preserved as DNA: 48 bases, with reading frame beginning at the first base. V has 5 bases trimmed and J has 0 bases trimmed; junction bases matching no gene number 5. Based on the germline V gene (reference sequence), the CDR1 and CDR2 sequences are LNHDA and SQIVND. Sample time point, as interpreted from the label and publication: baseline before first vaccination. Vaccinee samples were obtained from the UK trials COV001 and COV002, which included a single-blind randomized controlled phase 2/3 trial of AZD1222 (ChAdOx1 nCoV-19) in healthy adults. For TCRbeta chain sequencing, PBMC samples were collected from trial participants at day 0 and at day 28 after the second dose.

The CDR3 regions of human TCRbeta chains were analyzed by immunosequencing. In the authors' own workflow: TCRs in the repertoires were matched against a reference library of SARS-CoV-2-specific TCRs that had been generated with the MIRA antigen-specificity platform. Breadth was defined as the fraction of unique TCRs that were SARS-CoV-2-associated, and depth was defined as the fraction of total T cells that were SARS-CoV-2-associated. Each spike-specific TCR was assigned to its reactive spike region and to a CD4 or CD8 class using the MIRA data. Log10-transformed breadth and depth values were compared by one-way ANOVA with Sidak's multiple comparisons tests. TCRdb retrieved this table from immuneACCESS and kept in-frame rearrangements only. Not all clones are present; in checked studies, unresolved V genes account for under half, and no reason is known for the remainder. V and J calls plus clone size are reproduced from that table; the DNA served to infer D and trimming. The sample profile shows over 100,000 clones; around 81% of them were found once. Roughly 9% of the sample rests with the top ten.

The record originates from a study of T cell responses to AZD1222 COVID-19 vaccine listed by TCRdb under 2021. Notes on the research overall: AZD1222 recipients given second doses at about 4 weeks or at about 12 weeks were pooled, since spike-specific TCR depth and breadth were not found to differ between the two schedules. Enrollment into the trials was organized by age into subgroups of 18-55, 56-69 and 70-plus years, and those subgroups contained roughly 150, 30 and 60 TCR-sequenced participants, respectively. A total of 240 or so trial participants underwent TCR sequencing, of whom about 210 had received two doses of AZD1222 and some 25 had received two doses of the MenACWY control vaccine.

Paper-wide results and their limitations: Nearly half of unique spike-specific TCRs reportedly recognized epitopes outside regions mutated in the B.1.351 and B.1.1.7 variants. In the small 56-69-year group, the increase in depth fell short of significance, most likely because of low power. Because no day 14 peak-response samples were available, repertoires were characterized only after the peak T cell response. A significant rise in spike-specific TCR breadth and depth was observed after two AZD1222 doses relative to day 0 and relative to MenACWY recipients. CD4 TCRs associated with the vaccine covered the entire spike protein, and the dominant responses were in regions 160-218 and 743-854. Most participants were white British and females outnumbered males, and the authors suggested that clonal diversity may have been underestimated. Conclusions about previously exposed vaccinees are limited because only a handful of AZD1222 recipients were SARS-CoV-2 seropositive at baseline.

The starting material was peripheral blood, obtained on day 0 of AZD1222 vaccination. The chain employs TRBV19 and TRBJ1-5; TRBD1 matches 9 bases in the middle. The clonotype comes from an adult in good health. The sequenced DNA is TGTGCCAGTAGTGCGCGACAGGGGGTTAGCAATCAGCCCCAGCATTTT. Translated, it reads CASSARQGVSNQPQHF.